The 12 T cell receptor beta chains below come from one sample, sequenced in a study of cytomegalovirus exposure and HLA in healthy donors. PCR amplification relied on 60 Vbeta primers (plus 13 Jbeta primers). TCRdb's copy holds only in-frame clones and misses some; the assay was immunoSEQ multiplex PCR. This sample's clone table lists about 100,000 clones. Sequencing input: PBMCs. All receptors come from a man over 45 in good health and CMV-seronegative.

The chain combines TRBV9 with TRBJ2-3; 10 bases are a match to TRBD2. The ends lost 4 bases at V and 3 bases at J; junction bases unmatched: 11. CDR1 is SGDLS, CDR2 YYNGEE, per germline. The CDR3 loop spans 17 amino acids. The DNA of the CDR3 is TGTGCCAGCAGCAAAGAGGGCAGCGGGGGGGCGACAGATACGCAGTATTTT. Residues: CASSKEGSGGATDTQYF.

The rearrangement joins TRBV11-2 to TRBJ1-1; possible D gene TRBD1, 6 bases. This CDR3 is 13 amino acids long. Germline CDR1 reads SGHAT; CDR2 reads FQNNGV. With 5 bases removed from V and 7 bases from J, the gap between germline ends came to 14 bases. DNA for the CDR3: TGTGCCAGCAGCCAACTACAGGGTTTTGAAGCTTTCTTT. As protein: CASSQLQGFEAFF.

The chain recombines TRBV9 with TRBJ2-7, with 8 bases aligning to TRBD1. The germline CDR1 and CDR2 sequences are SGDLS and YYNGEE. CDR3 length: 12 residues. V gave up 3 bases and J gave up 8 bases; unmatched junction bases: 4. The CDR3 loop is CASSATGGKQYF. DNA of the CDR3: TGTGCCAGCAGCGCCACAGGGGGGAAGCAGTACTTC.

The chain couples TRBV6-5 to TRBJ2-1, with a weak D call TRBD1 (6 bases). The CDR3 length is 12 residues. The ends were cut back, 6 bases at V and 9 bases at J, with 12 bases in the middle. Germline CDR1 and CDR2: MNHEY and SVGAGI. The DNA for the CDR3 is TGTGCCAGCAGGGACAGTGGAAGTGAGCAGTTCTTC. It is translated as CASRDSGSEQFF.

The CDR3 DNA is TGTGCCAGCAGTGAAGCGGGGGCCACAGATACGCAGTATTTT. Translated: CASSEAGATDTQYF. The chain couples TRBV6-1 to TRBJ2-3; D perhaps matches TRBD1 (6 bases). This CDR3 is built from 14 residues. Germline CDR1 reads MNHNS; CDR2 reads SASEGT. Trimming pared 0 bases from V and 2 bases from J, leaving 6 bases between.

This sequence joins TRBV5-1 and TRBJ2-1; 7 bases are a match to TRBD2. The CDR3 covers 15 residues. The V gene end was trimmed by 0 bases and the J gene end by 9 bases; junction bases not matched to a gene: 9. Germline CDR1 SGHRS, CDR2 YFSETQ. The CDR3 spells CASSLASGLGGEQFF. The CDR3 bases are TGCGCCAGCAGCTTGGCTAGCGGTCTGGGGGGTGAGCAGTTCTTC.

The chain couples TRBV6-5 to TRBJ1-5; D is ambiguous. The CDR3 is made up of 12 amino acids. The V end lost 6 bases, the J end lost 8 bases, and 11 bases lay between the germline ends. The germline CDR1 and CDR2 sequences are MNHEY and SVGAGI. DNA for the CDR3: TGTGCCAGCAGAACCCGGTTGGAGCCCCAGCATTTT. It translates to CASRTRLEPQHF.

The chain combines TRBV7-2 with TRBJ2-2; D unresolved. The CDR3 sequence is 14 residues long. Germline V CDR1 and CDR2: SGHTA, FQGNSA. Deletions cut 2 bases from V and 7 bases from J, with 11 bases between. The CDR3 DNA reads as TGTGCCAGCAGCTTATTCCAAGGAGTCGGGGAGCTGTTTTTT. This gives the protein CASSLFQGVGELFF.

The genes are TRBV18 and TRBJ1-2; perhaps TRBD1 as D (5 bases). V lost 3 bases to trimming and J lost 7 bases, with 15 bases between them. The germline gives CDR1 KGHSH, CDR2 LQKENI. CDR3 length equals 14 residues. In DNA form, the CDR3 reads TGTGCCAGCTCACCCGACAGCTACTACTTTGGCTACACCTTC. It yields the protein CASSPDSYYFGYTF.

V is TRBV4-1 and J is TRBJ2-7; 8 nucleotides match TRBD1. Germline values: CDR1 MGHRA, CDR2 YSYEKL. This CDR3 is 19 amino acids long. V gave up 0 bases and J gave up 2 bases; unmatched junction bases: 15. The CDR3 is CASSQEAGQVLSTAYEQYF. CDR3 DNA: TGCGCCAGCAGCCAAGAGGCGGGACAGGTCCTTTCGACCGCCTACGAGCAGTACTTC.

The chain joins TRBV6-5 to TRBJ2-5, with D maybe TRBD2 (7 bases). The ends were cut back, 2 bases at V and 13 bases at J, with 17 bases in the middle. This CDR3 has 13 amino acids. Per germline, CDR1 MNHEY and CDR2 SVGAGI. The CDR3 region is CASSYNNGGLWYF. CDR3 sequence (DNA): TGTGCCAGCAGTTACAACAACGGGGGGCTTTGGTACTTC.

The chain recombines TRBV6-5 with TRBJ1-1, with D possibly matching TRBD1 (6 bases). V shed 4 bases and J shed 1 base, with 16 bases lying between them. This CDR3 has 16 amino acids. Germline V gene data show CDR1 as MNHEY and CDR2 as SVGAGI. As DNA, the CDR3 is TGTGCCAGCAGTTTGGGTTTAACAGGGTGGAACACTGAAGCTTTCTTT. Translated: CASSLGLTGWNTEAFF.